Described below is a single TCR beta chain sequence and its context. The TCR beta CDR3 regions underwent amplification using RNA transcripts as the source. An initial round of RT-PCR targeting the TCR CDR3 relied on the HTBI primer set. TCRdb re-called the multiplex PCR reads with MiXCR, one entry per CDR3 protein. The table has some 550,000 distinct CDR3 sequences, 15% to 20% seen once. The sample originates from a study of T cells in Graves' hyperthyroidism and ophthalmopathy. The overall study: Blood was drawn when the patient was first diagnosed and still untreated.

Trimming removed 8 bases from V and 1 base from J; junction bases left unmatched: 7. This CDR3 contains 15 residues. Ophthalmopathy patients all had a Clinical Activity Score of at least 3, a NOSPECS grade of at least 4 and disease under 3 months old. Out of approximately 10 ml of fresh peripheral blood came the PBMCs. The chain joins TRBV12-3 or TRBV12-4 to TRBJ2-3; 9 bases fit TRBD2. Input material: blood. The TCR sequence derives from a woman aged 40 to 49 with Graves' ophthalmopathy. The CDR3 DNA follows: TGTGCCAGCCGCGCGACTAGCGGAGGCACAGATACGCAGTATTTT. This translates into CASRATSGGTDTQYF.